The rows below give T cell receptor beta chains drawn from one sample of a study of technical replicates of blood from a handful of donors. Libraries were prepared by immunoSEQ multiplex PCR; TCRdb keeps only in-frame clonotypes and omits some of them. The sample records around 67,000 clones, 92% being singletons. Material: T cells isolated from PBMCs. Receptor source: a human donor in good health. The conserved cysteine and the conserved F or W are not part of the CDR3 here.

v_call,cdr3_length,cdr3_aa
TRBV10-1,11,ASGESSYNEQF
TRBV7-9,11,ASSLNLRGFYT
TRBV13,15,ASSLQGTGPLTYEQY
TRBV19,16,ASSIVLEGTGGANVLT
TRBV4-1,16,ASSQEKELQSSYNEQF
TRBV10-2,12,ASSEQGRGTEAF
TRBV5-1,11,ASSLAVTNEQF
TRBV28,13,ASSDPTGGRNEQY
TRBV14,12,ASSRSIGAGEQY
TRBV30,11,AWISRRQGEQY
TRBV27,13,ASSARTGGNYGYT
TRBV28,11,ASTREGSYEQY
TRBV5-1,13,ASSLRQGMNTEAF
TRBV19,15,ASSIDSGTGAFYGYT
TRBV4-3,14,ASSQGPGGGTDTQY
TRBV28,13,ASGGPSGRLGEQY
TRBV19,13,ASSIVREIVQPQH